This TCR beta chain was sequenced in a study of T cells in Graves' hyperthyroidism and ophthalmopathy. Study results and limitations: In blood, most of the thyroid clonotypes expanded above 0.001 were also present.

This clonotype was recorded many times. Its matching antigen is unknown. Authors of the study amplified TCR beta CDR3 regions from RNA transcripts. During a first-round RT-PCR of the TCR CDR3, the HTBI primer set was used. TCRdb used MiXCR to reprocess the multiplex PCR reads, holding one entry per CDR3 protein. Of about 420,000 distinct CDR3 sequences in the sample, around 16% were seen once. This CDR3 is built from 13 residues. Per germline, CDR1 SNHLY and CDR2 FYNNEI. The V end was cut by 3 bases, the J end by 8 bases, with 13 bases between. Sequenced: blood. The chain joins TRBV2 to TRBJ1-2; maybe TRBD1 (5 bases). The clonotype was recovered from a woman aged 18-29 years with Graves' hyperthyroidism. The CDR3 sequence: CASSDGRELGYTF. Here the CDR3 DNA reads TGTGCCAGCAGTGACGGCAGGGAGTTGGGCTACACCTTC.